Below are 30 T cell receptor beta chains sequenced from a single sample in a study of siplizumab effects on memory and regulatory T cells. Profiling relied on immunoSEQ multiplex PCR, and the TCRdb table lists in-frame clones only, not all of them. The repertoire holds some 75,000 clones, roughly 93% seen once, with approximately 5.3% in the top ten. The specimen was CD8+ T cells sorted from blood. The receptors shown here come from a human donor in good health.

This chain uses TRBV7-9 with TRBJ1-1; D not resolved. Germline CDR1 SEHNR, CDR2 FQNEAQ (reference sequence). The CDR3 covers 11 residues. V lost 5 bases and J lost 5, with 6 bases in between. The CDR3 sequence: CASSPGTEAFF. CDR3 sequence (DNA): TGTGCCAGCAGCCCCGGAACTGAAGCTTTCTTT.

This clone showed up just once. V and J are TRBV29-1 and TRBJ2-7; the D gene is possibly TRBD1 (6 bases). Trimming shortened V by 1 base and J by 3 bases, and 25 bases separated the two germline ends. Germline CDR1 is SQVTM and CDR2 is ANQGSEA. CDR3 length equals 18 residues. CDR3 protein: CSVEGWAGGEKGNYEQYF. CDR3 coding DNA: TGCAGCGTTGAAGGATGGGCTGGGGGCGAAAAAGGCAACTACGAGCAGTACTTC.

In its sample, this clone was seen once. The chain combines TRBV9 with TRBJ2-1, with TRBD2 matching 10 bases. Germline V lookup: CDR1 SGDLS, CDR2 YYNGEE. The CDR3 is made up of 12 amino acids. Losses at the gene ends were 4 bases for V and 9 bases for J; bases not matched to a gene: 1. The CDR3 nucleotides are TGTGCCAGCAGCCTAGCGGGGGTTGAGCAGTTCTTC. It encodes CASSLAGVEQFF.

This clone was observed once. J is TRBJ2-1 and V is TRBV15; D may be TRBD1 or TRBD2 (6 bases each). Trimming shortened V by 0 bases and J by 6 bases, and 12 bases separated the two germline ends. The germline V gene has CDR1 LNHNV and CDR2 YYDKDF (reference sequence). The CDR3 totals 15 residues. The CDR3 protein is CATSRDSEGGNEQFF. Here the CDR3 DNA reads TGTGCCACCAGCAGAGATTCCGAGGGGGGCAATGAGCAGTTCTTC.

The chain combines TRBV5-4 with TRBJ1-2; possibly TRBD1 for D (6 bases). This CDR3 region has 14 residues. Trimming left V 1 base short and J 3 bases short, with 10 bases between. CDR1 SGHNT and CDR2 YYREEE come from the germline V gene (reference sequence). The CDR3 bases are TGTGCCAGCAGCTTGCGGGGGGCGGACTATGGCTACACCTTC. This codes for CASSLRGADYGYTF.

The chain employs TRBV7-6 and TRBJ1-5; perhaps TRBD1 as D (5 bases). Germline loops: CDR1 SGHVS, CDR2 FNYEAQ. Trimming removed 1 base at V and 5 bases at J, with 18 bases between. The length of the CDR3 is 17 residues. Here the CDR3 DNA reads TGTGCCAGCAGCTTAGTTCTAGGCAGCCGAGGGGATCAGCCCCAGCATTTT. Translation gives CASSLVLGSRGDQPQHF.

V is TRBV16 and J is TRBJ1-2; 11 bases match TRBD1. The CDR3 contains 14 residues. Trimming at V came to 4 bases and at J to 8 bases, leaving 6 bases not matched to a gene. From germline, CDR1 is KGHSY and CDR2 FQNENV. The CDR3: CASSRTGTGGGYTF. The CDR3 region has the DNA TGTGCCAGCAGCCGAACCGGGACAGGGGGAGGCTACACCTTC. Variable domain in full (rest from reference TRBV16 and TRBJ1-2): GEEVAQTPKHLVRGEGQKAKLYCAPIKGHSYVFWYQQVLKNEFKFLISFQNENVFDETGMPKERFSAKCLPNSPCSLEIQATKLEDSAVYFCASSRTGTGGGYTFGSGTRLTVV.

This chain links TRBV5-1 with TRBJ2-1, with 7 bases identical to TRBD2. Germline lookup yields CDR1 SGHRS and CDR2 YFSETQ. The CDR3 is made up of 17 amino acids. The V and J ends lost 4 bases and 6 bases, in that order; junction bases with no gene match: 16. CDR3 amino acids: CASSPESGGLGGNEQFF. CDR3 DNA: TGCGCCAGCAGCCCCGAATCGGGGGGTCTAGGTGGCAATGAGCAGTTCTTC.

The gene calls are TRBV6-5 and TRBJ2-7, with D perhaps TRBD1 (5 bases). This CDR3 has 14 amino acids. CDR1 is MNHEY and CDR2 is SVGAGI in the germline V gene. V was shortened by 5 bases and J by 1 base, with 12 bases between the two germline ends. CDR3 DNA: TGTGCCAGCAGTCCTTCGACAGTATCCTACGAGCAGTACTTC. This sequence encodes CASSPSTVSYEQYF.

The J gene is TRBJ1-1, the V gene TRBV5-4; tentative D call: TRBD1 (5 bases). Germline lookup yields CDR1 SGHNT and CDR2 YYREEE (reference sequence). The CDR3 is 15 residues long. V was trimmed by 2 bases and J by 0 bases, leaving 11 bases between them. The CDR3 coding sequence is TGTGCCAGCAGCTTAGTTCAGGGTTTGAACACTGAAGCTTTCTTT. Translation: CASSLVQGLNTEAFF.

The CDR3 loop is CASTQRNTEAFF. Written as DNA, the CDR3 is TGTGCCAGCACCCAGAGGAACACTGAAGCTTTCTTT. The chain links TRBV7-9 to TRBJ1-1; D is unresolved. The CDR3 consists of 12 residues. Germline CDR1 is SEHNR and CDR2 is FQNEAQ (reference sequence). V was clipped by 7 bases and J by 1 base, with 7 bases between them.

This clone was detected once. The chain couples TRBV4-1 to TRBJ2-3; TRBD1 matches 10 bases. V trimming: 0 bases; J trimming: 5 bases; junction bases outside the gene matches: 5. The germline V gene encodes CDR1 MGHRA and CDR2 YSYEKL. The CDR3 covers 16 residues. The chain's CDR3 is CASSQERQGAGDTQYF. CDR3 bases: TGCGCCAGCAGCCAAGAGAGACAGGGGGCGGGAGATACGCAGTATTTT.

DNA for the CDR3: TGTGCCACCTCCTTCTACAGCGAGGTGGAGACCCAGTACTTC. Residues: CATSFYSEVETQYF. The gene calls are TRBV13 and TRBJ2-5; no firm D call. Trimming removed 10 bases from V and 5 bases from J, with 20 bases in between. Germline CDR1 is PRHDT and CDR2 is FYEKMQ (reference sequence). The CDR3 covers 14 residues.

This clone was counted a single time. This chain links TRBV29-1 with TRBJ2-7, with TRBD2 as a possible D gene (5 bases). Trimming removed 3 bases at V and 5 bases at J, with 11 bases between. The CDR3 loop spans 12 amino acids. Germline CDR1 SQVTM, CDR2 ANQGSEA. The CDR3 DNA reads TGCAGCGTTGAGAGGGTTACCGACGAGCAGTACTTC. Its protein is CSVERVTDEQYF.

This clone appeared a single time. In nucleotides, the CDR3 is TGTGCCAGTAGTATCGTCGGGACAGGGTACGACACTGAAGCTTTCTTT. This sequence encodes CASSIVGTGYDTEAFF. The genes are TRBV19 and TRBJ1-1; 9 bases are a match to TRBD1. With V trimmed by 3 bases and J by 3 bases, 8 bases remained unmatched. Germline V CDR1 and CDR2: LNHDA, SQIVND (reference sequence). The CDR3 runs 16 residues.

This chain joins TRBV27 and TRBJ2-3, with 8 bases identical to TRBD2. Germline trimming cut 7 bases from V and 3 bases from J; bases unmatched to any gene: 3. In germline, CDR1 is MNHEY, CDR2 SMNVEV (reference sequence). The CDR3 contains 13 residues. Written as DNA, the CDR3 is TGTGCCAGCACCGGGGGGGGGACAGATACGCAGTATTTT. This sequence encodes CASTGGGTDTQYF.

This clone is a singleton in its sample. This sequence joins TRBV27 and TRBJ2-7; 7 nucleotides agree with TRBD2. CDR1 and CDR2 (germline): MNHEY, SMNVEV (reference sequence). The CDR3 loop spans 15 amino acids. Trimming took 5 bases from V and 2 from J; bases not matched to a gene: 9. The CDR3 spells CASSPPLGGTYEQYF. The CDR3, as DNA: TGTGCCAGCAGTCCCCCCCTGGGGGGGACCTACGAGCAGTACTTC.

The CDR3 protein is CASSVGGGGTDTQYF. CDR3 nucleotides: TGTGCCAGCAGCGTAGGCGGGGGAGGGACAGATACGCAGTATTTT. The V and J genes are TRBV9 and TRBJ2-3, with TRBD2 matching over 7 bases. The CDR3 runs to 15 residues. The germline CDR1 and CDR2 sequences are SGDLS and YYNGEE. With 0 bases clipped from V and 3 bases from J, the junction kept 4 bases outside the gene matches.

CDR3 DNA: TGTGCCAGCAGCCCCTCTTGGAGCGGGGGGGCAGATACGCAGTATTTT. Amino acids: CASSPSWSGGADTQYF. The V and J genes are TRBV27 and TRBJ2-3; 10 positions agree with TRBD2. Germline trimming cut 6 bases from V and 4 bases from J; bases unmatched to any gene: 10. The CDR3 spans 16 residues. Germline CDR1 MNHEY, CDR2 SMNVEV (reference sequence).

J is TRBJ1-1 and V is TRBV30; D gene unclear. Trimming cost V 4 bases and J 3 bases, with 12 bases left between them. CDR1 GTSNPN and CDR2 SVGIG come from the germline V gene (reference sequence). The CDR3 runs to 13 residues. CDR3 residues: CAWNVGGYTEAFF. CDR3 DNA: TGTGCCTGGAACGTGGGTGGGTACACTGAAGCTTTCTTT. Supplemented by reference TRBV30 and TRBJ1-1, the full variable domain reads SQTIHQWPATLVQPVGSPLSLECTVEGTSNPNLYWYRQAAGRGLQLLFYSVGIGQISSEVPQNLSASRPQDRQFILSSKKLLLSDSGFYLCAWNVGGYTEAFFGQGTRLTVV.

This chain joins TRBV5-1 and TRBJ2-7, with D hard to call. The germline V gene encodes CDR1 SGHRS and CDR2 YFSETQ. Trimming took off 4 bases at V and 0 bases at J, with 8 bases between the two ends. CDR3 length equals 13 residues. The CDR3 spells CASSEDFSYEQYF. The CDR3 bases are TGCGCCAGCAGCGAAGACTTCTCCTACGAGCAGTACTTC.

The V and J genes are TRBV4-1 and TRBJ1-5, with D perhaps matching TRBD1 (5 bases). This CDR3 is built from 14 residues. The V gene's germline CDR1 is MGHRA and CDR2 YSYEKL. Trimming cost V 4 bases and J 5 bases, with 12 bases left between them. CDR3 amino acids: CASSPNIRDQPQHF. The CDR3, as DNA: TGCGCCAGCAGCCCGAACATCAGGGATCAGCCCCAGCATTTT.

V gene TRBV4-1 combines with J gene TRBJ1-1, with D possibly being TRBD1 (5 bases). Trimming took 4 bases from V and 4 from J, leaving 10 bases between them. The germline CDR1 and CDR2 sequences are MGHRA and YSYEKL. The CDR3 totals 13 residues. In DNA, the CDR3 is TGCGCCAGCAGCCTTACTAGGGGCACTGAAGCTTTCTTT. Translation gives CASSLTRGTEAFF.

This clone occurred once. This chain uses TRBV5-6 with TRBJ1-4; D is perhaps TRBD1 (5 bases). In germline, CDR1 is SGHDT, CDR2 YYEEEE. Trimming removed 4 bases from V and 5 bases from J, with 15 bases in between. The CDR3 covers 15 residues. CDR3 nucleotides: TGTGCCAGCAGCCTGGCAGGGACTTTAAATGAAAAACTGTTTTTT. This translates into CASSLAGTLNEKLFF.

V and J are TRBV11-2 and TRBJ1-2, with a weak D call TRBD1 (5 bases). V was pared by 1 base and J by 8 bases, with 23 bases between. The length of the CDR3 is 17 residues. The germline V gene encodes CDR1 SGHAT and CDR2 FQNNGV. DNA of the CDR3: TGTGCCAGCAGCTTAGCTGTAAGGGACGGGGGAGCACGGGGCTACACCTTC. It yields the protein CASSLAVRDGGARGYTF.

The rearrangement joins TRBV9 to TRBJ2-3, with unresolved D. This CDR3 region has 15 residues. V lost 0 bases and J lost 4, with 12 bases in between. The germline gives CDR1 SGDLS, CDR2 YYNGEE. CDR3 protein: CASSVGSVESDTQYF. The DNA for the CDR3 is TGTGCCAGCAGCGTAGGAAGCGTCGAATCAGATACGCAGTATTTT.

The chain couples TRBV25-1 to TRBJ1-1, with D unclear. CDR1 MGHDK and CDR2 SYGVNS come from the germline V gene. This CDR3 is built from 12 residues. Trimming removed 6 bases from V and 0 bases from J, with 5 bases in between. The CDR3 loop reads CASRGVNTEAFF. The CDR3 DNA is TGTGCCAGCAGGGGAGTGAACACTGAAGCTTTCTTT.

The chain carries TRBV18 and TRBJ2-5, with TRBD2 identical over 10 bases. V shed 4 bases and J 9 bases; nucleotides not matched to a gene: 11. Germline CDR1 is KGHSH and CDR2 is LQKENI. CDR3 length equals 15 residues. The CDR3 DNA reads TGTGCCAGCTCACACGCTAGCGGGGGCCCCCAGGCCCAGTACTTC. It specifies CASSHASGGPQAQYF.

The rearrangement joins TRBV7-2 to TRBJ2-3; 7 positions agree with TRBD2. This CDR3 spans 16 amino acids. With V trimmed by 0 bases and J by 5 bases, 8 bases remained unmatched. The germline V gene has CDR1 SGHTA and CDR2 FQGNSA. As DNA, the CDR3 is TGTGCCAGCAGCTTAGCGGTGGGGGGGGAAGGAGATACGCAGTATTTT. Its protein is CASSLAVGGEGDTQYF.

J is TRBJ1-1 and V is TRBV7-9; D might be TRBD1 (5 bases). From germline, CDR1 is SEHNR and CDR2 FQNEAQ (reference sequence). The ends were cut back, 5 bases at V and 2 bases at J, with 18 bases in the middle. The CDR3 is 16 residues long. CDR3 region: CASSDGHGGTNTEAFF. The CDR3 DNA sequence: TGTGCCAGCAGCGATGGCCACGGGGGGACCAACACTGAAGCTTTCTTT.